The 13 T cell receptor beta chains reported below all come from one sample, sequenced in a study of Ad26.COV2.S vaccination and SARS-CoV-2 variants. Treatment: roughly 20 received Ad26.COV2.S at low or high dose, single or two shots; 5 received placebo; per-sample allocation not given. Day 63 following the first vaccine or placebo injection was when the samples were taken. Sequencing was performed with immunoSEQ multiplex PCR; in TCRdb, only in-frame clones are kept and a portion is missing. Here the sample spans 300,000 to 400,000 clones, roughly 91% being singletons. The sequencing used peripheral blood, collected in a trial of Ad26.COV2.S vaccine versus placebo. Receptors were obtained from a person between 18 and 59 years old who received the Ad26.COV2.S COVID-19 vaccine or a placebo.

The gene calls are TRBV6-1 and TRBJ1-2; 11 bases match TRBD1. This CDR3 is built from 14 residues. With V trimmed by 1 base and J by 6 bases, 1 base remained unmatched. Germline CDR1 MNHNS, CDR2 SASEGT. This chain's CDR3 is CASSEGTGGDGYTF. CDR3 sequence (DNA): TGTGCCAGCAGTGAAGGGACAGGGGGCGATGGCTACACCTTC.

This clone showed up just a few times. J is TRBJ1-2 and V is TRBV28, with D possibly being TRBD1 (5 bases). With 4 bases removed from V and 8 bases from J, the gap between germline ends came to 26 bases. This CDR3 comprises 17 residues. Germline values: CDR1 MDHEN, CDR2 SYDVKM. The CDR3 sequence is CASSSMSGFGGSRGYTF. In nucleotides, the CDR3 is TGTGCCAGCAGTTCTATGTCGGGGTTCGGGGGGTCACGAGGCTACACCTTC.

This clone was detected only once. The V call is TRBV7-8, the J call TRBJ2-5; weak D call: TRBD2 (6 bases). Trimming pared 6 bases from V and 0 bases from J, leaving 11 bases between. The CDR3 is 14 residues long. Germline V CDR1 and CDR2: SGHVS, FQNEAQ. CDR3 sequence (DNA): TGTGCCAGCAGGAGCGGGCAGAACCAAGAGACCCAGTACTTC. It encodes CASRSGQNQETQYF. Complete variable domain (other parts from reference TRBV7-8 and TRBJ2-5): GAGVSQSPRYKVAKRGQDVALRCDPISGHVSLFWYQQALGQGPEFLTYFQNEAQLDKSGLPSDRFFAERPEGSVSTLKIQRTQQEDSAVYLCASRSGQNQETQYFGPGTRLLVL.

The J gene is TRBJ2-1, the V gene TRBV6-5; 7 nucleotides agree with TRBD1. Trimming removed 5 bases from V and 6 bases from J; junction bases left unmatched: 10. Germline V gene lookup returns CDR1 MNHEY and CDR2 SVGAGI. This CDR3 has 15 amino acids. The CDR3 protein is CASSRDRAARNEQFF. Written as DNA, the CDR3 is TGTGCCAGCAGTCGAGACAGGGCCGCTCGCAATGAGCAGTTCTTC.

There are many counts of this clone. V and J are TRBV7-9 and TRBJ2-7, with 11 bases identical to TRBD1. V shed 4 bases, J shed 1 base, and the junction held 0 bases outside the gene matches. CDR1 SEHNR and CDR2 FQNEAQ come from the germline V gene (reference sequence). CDR3 length equals 14 residues. The CDR3 DNA reads as TGTGCCAGCAGCTGGGACAGGGGGTCCTACGAGCAGTACTTC. Amino acids: CASSWDRGSYEQYF. Based on the CDR3 plus reference TRBV7-9 and TRBJ2-7, the full variable domain is DTGVSQNPRHKITKRGQNVTFRCDPISEHNRLYWYRQTLGQGPEFLTYFQNEAQLEKSRLLSDRFSAERPKGSFSTLEIQRTEQGDSAMYLCASSWDRGSYEQYFGPGTRLTVT.

V gene TRBV28 combines with J gene TRBJ2-4; 9 bases fit TRBD1. The CDR3 is made up of 14 amino acids. V lost 6 bases to trimming and J lost 6 bases; unmatched junction nucleotides: 6. CDR1 and CDR2 from the germline V gene are MDHEN and SYDVKM. CDR3 bases: TGTGCCAGCAGGGACAGGGGCCCTTCAAACATTCAGTACTTC. It translates to CASRDRGPSNIQYF.

This clone was observed a few times. The chain couples TRBV11-3 to TRBJ2-7, with TRBD1 identical over 7 bases. Germline CDR1 SGHNT, CDR2 YENEEA. V was clipped by 5 bases and J by 2 bases; unmatched bases: 12. This CDR3 is 16 amino acids long. The CDR3: CASSPHERQGTYEQYF. CDR3 coding DNA: TGTGCCAGCAGCCCCCATGAGAGACAGGGTACCTACGAGCAGTACTTC. Based on the CDR3 plus reference TRBV11-3 and TRBJ2-7, the full variable domain is EAGVVQSPRYKIIEKKQPVAFWCNPISGHNTLYWYLQNLGQGPELLIRYENEEAVDDSQLPKDRFSAERLKGVDSTLKIQPAELGDSAVYLCASSPHERQGTYEQYFGPGTRLTVT.

CDR3 nucleotides: TGTGCCACCCGTGGATCCCAGCTAGAAAAACTGTTTTTT. Residues: CATRGSQLEKLFF. The V gene is TRBV28, the J gene TRBJ1-4; the D is unclear. Looked up from germline, CDR1 is MDHEN and CDR2 is SYDVKM. This CDR3 spans 13 amino acids. V was pared by 10 bases and J by 8 bases, with 17 bases between.

This clone showed up just a few times. The chain has TRBV27 and TRBJ2-2, with TRBD1 identical over 7 bases. Germline-derived CDR1 and CDR2 are MNHEY and SMNVEV (reference sequence). The CDR3 length is 13 residues. J lost 6 bases, V lost 6 bases, and 4 bases had no gene match. CDR3 region: CASSPTGAGELFF. The CDR3 DNA is TGTGCCAGCAGCCCAACAGGGGCCGGGGAGCTGTTTTTT.

The J gene is TRBJ2-5, the V gene TRBV5-4; 8 nucleotides line up with TRBD1. Unmatched junction bases numbered 4, after V lost 1 base and J lost 2 bases. This CDR3 has 15 residues. The germline CDR1 and CDR2 sequences are SGHNT and YYREEE (reference sequence). As DNA, the CDR3 is TGTGCCAGCAGCTTGTCAGGGGGCAGGCAAGAGACCCAGTACTTC. This codes for CASSLSGGRQETQYF. The full variable domain, rest sourced from reference TRBV5-4 and TRBJ2-5, is ETGVTQSPTHLIKTRGQQVTLRCSSQSGHNTVSWYQQALGQGPQFIFQYYREEENGRGNFPPRFSGLQFPNYSSELNVNALELDDSALYLCASSLSGGRQETQYFGPGTRLLVL.

CDR3 sequence (DNA): TGTGCCACCAGCAGGGACAACCGGGACTCCTACGAGCAGTACTTC. Translation gives CATSRDNRDSYEQYF. The rearrangement joins TRBV15 to TRBJ2-7, with D perhaps being TRBD1 or TRBD2 (5 bases each). V dropped 3 bases and J dropped 0 bases, with 12 bases sitting between them. Germline V lookup: CDR1 LNHNV, CDR2 YYDKDF (reference sequence). The CDR3 is 15 amino acids.

V usage is TRBV5-8 and J usage is TRBJ2-3; tentative D call: TRBD1 (5 bases). Germline assignment: CDR1 SGHTS and CDR2 YDEGEE. The V and J ends lost 6 bases and 5 bases respectively, with 16 bases between them. The CDR3 loop spans 14 amino acids. In nucleotides, the CDR3 is TGTGCCAGCAAAATTACAGGAGTCCTAGATACGCAGTATTTT. It is translated as CASKITGVLDTQYF.

The rearrangement joins TRBV7-9 to TRBJ2-1; D is perhaps TRBD1 (5 bases). The CDR3 covers 12 residues. In germline, CDR1 is SEHNR, CDR2 FQNEAQ (reference sequence). Trimming removed 5 bases at V and 7 bases at J, with 9 bases between. The CDR3 DNA follows: TGTGCCAGCAGCCTGGACATTAATGAGCAGTTCTTC. It is translated as CASSLDINEQFF.